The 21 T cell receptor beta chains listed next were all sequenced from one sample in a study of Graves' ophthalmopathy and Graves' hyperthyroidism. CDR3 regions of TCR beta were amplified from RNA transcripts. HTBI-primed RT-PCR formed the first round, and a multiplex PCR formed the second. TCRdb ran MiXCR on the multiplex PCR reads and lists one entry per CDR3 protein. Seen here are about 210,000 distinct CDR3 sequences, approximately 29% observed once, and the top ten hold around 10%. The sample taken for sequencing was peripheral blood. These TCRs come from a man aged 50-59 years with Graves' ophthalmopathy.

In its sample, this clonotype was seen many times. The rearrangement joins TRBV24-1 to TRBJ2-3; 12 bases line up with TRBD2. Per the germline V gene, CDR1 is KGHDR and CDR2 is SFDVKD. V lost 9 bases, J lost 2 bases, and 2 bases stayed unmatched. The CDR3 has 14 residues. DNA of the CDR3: TGTGCCACCGGACTAGCGGGAAACACAGATACGCAGTATTTT. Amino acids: CATGLAGNTDTQYF.

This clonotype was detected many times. The CDR3 region is CASSWDTDTQYF. Written as DNA, the CDR3 is TGTGCCAGCTCTTGGGACACAGATACGCAGTATTTT. This sequence joins TRBV12-3 or TRBV12-4 and TRBJ2-3; D is undetermined. Trimming pared 8 bases from V and 2 bases from J, leaving 8 bases between. The CDR3 loop spans 12 amino acids.

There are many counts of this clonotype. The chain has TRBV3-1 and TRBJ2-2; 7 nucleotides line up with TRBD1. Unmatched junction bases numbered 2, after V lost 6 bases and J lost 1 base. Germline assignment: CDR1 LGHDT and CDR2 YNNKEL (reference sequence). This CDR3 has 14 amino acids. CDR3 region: CASSGTENTGELFF. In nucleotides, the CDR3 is TGTGCCAGCAGTGGGACAGAGAACACCGGGGAGCTGTTTTTT.

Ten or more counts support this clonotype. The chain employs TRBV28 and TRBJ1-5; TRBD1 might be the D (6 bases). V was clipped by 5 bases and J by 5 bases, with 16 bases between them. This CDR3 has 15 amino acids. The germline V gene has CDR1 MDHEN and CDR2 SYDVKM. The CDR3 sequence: CASSPQGLGDQPQHF. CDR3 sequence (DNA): TGTGCCAGCAGTCCCCAGGGGTTGGGAGATCAGCCCCAGCATTTT.

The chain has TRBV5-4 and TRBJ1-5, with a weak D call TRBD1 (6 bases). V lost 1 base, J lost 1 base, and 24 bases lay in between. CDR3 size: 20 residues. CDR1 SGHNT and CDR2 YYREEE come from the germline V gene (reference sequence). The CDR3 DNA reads TGTGCCAGCAGCTTGTTAGGGGCCCGAGGGTACAGGGTGAGCAATCAGCCCCAGCATTTT. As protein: CASSLLGARGYRVSNQPQHF.

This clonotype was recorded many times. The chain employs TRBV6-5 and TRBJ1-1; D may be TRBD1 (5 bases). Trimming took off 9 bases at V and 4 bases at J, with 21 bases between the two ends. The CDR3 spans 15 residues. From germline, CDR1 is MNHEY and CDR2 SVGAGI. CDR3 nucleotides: TGTGCCAGTTCGGGGGGAGGGAGCGAAGGCACTGAAGCTTTCTTT. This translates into CASSGGGSEGTEAFF.

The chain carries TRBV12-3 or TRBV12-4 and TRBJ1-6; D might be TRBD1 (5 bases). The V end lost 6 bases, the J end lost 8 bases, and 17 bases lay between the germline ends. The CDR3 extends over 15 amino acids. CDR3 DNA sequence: TGTGCCAGCAGCCCCCGCGGGGGAGGGTATTCACCCCTCCACTTT. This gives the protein CASSPRGGGYSPLHF.

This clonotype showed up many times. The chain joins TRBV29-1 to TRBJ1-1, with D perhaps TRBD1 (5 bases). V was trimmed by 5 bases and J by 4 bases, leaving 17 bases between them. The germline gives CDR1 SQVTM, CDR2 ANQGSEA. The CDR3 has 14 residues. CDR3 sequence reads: CSVSTPGGSTEAFF. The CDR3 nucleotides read TGCAGCGTTAGTACCCCCGGGGGGAGCACTGAAGCTTTCTTT.

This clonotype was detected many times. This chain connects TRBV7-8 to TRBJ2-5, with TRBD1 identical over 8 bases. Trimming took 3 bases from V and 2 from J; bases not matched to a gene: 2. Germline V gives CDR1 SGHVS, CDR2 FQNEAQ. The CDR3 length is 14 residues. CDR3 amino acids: CASSLRTGQETQYF. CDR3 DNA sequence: TGTGCCAGCAGCTTGCGGACAGGGCAAGAGACCCAGTACTTC.

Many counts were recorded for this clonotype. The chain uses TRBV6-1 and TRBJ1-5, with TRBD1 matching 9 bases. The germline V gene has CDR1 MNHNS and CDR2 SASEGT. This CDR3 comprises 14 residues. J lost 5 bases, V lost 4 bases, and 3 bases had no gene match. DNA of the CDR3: TGTGCCAGCAGTGTGACAGGGGGGGATCAGCCCCAGCATTTT. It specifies CASSVTGGDQPQHF.

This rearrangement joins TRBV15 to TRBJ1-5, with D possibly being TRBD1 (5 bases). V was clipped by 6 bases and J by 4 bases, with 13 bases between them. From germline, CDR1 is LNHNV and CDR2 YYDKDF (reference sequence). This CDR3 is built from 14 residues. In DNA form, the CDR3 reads TGTGCCACCAGGGTCCCGGGGGAAAATCAGCCCCAGCATTTT. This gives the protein CATRVPGENQPQHF.

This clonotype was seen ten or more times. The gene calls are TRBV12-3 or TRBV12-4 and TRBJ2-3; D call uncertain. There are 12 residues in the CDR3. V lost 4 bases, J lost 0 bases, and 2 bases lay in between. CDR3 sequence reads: CASSSSTDTQYF. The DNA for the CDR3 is TGTGCCAGCAGTTCTAGCACAGATACGCAGTATTTT.

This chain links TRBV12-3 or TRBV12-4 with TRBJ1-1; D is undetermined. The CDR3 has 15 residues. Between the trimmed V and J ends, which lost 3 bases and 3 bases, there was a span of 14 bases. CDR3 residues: CASSFEHPRYTEAFF. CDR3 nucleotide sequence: TGTGCCAGCAGTTTCGAACACCCTAGGTACACTGAAGCTTTCTTT.

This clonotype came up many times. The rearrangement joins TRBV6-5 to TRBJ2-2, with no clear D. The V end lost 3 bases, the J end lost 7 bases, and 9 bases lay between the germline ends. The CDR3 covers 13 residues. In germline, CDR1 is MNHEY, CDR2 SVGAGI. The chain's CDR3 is CASSYGAHGELFF. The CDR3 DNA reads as TGTGCCAGCAGTTATGGCGCTCACGGGGAGCTGTTTTTT.

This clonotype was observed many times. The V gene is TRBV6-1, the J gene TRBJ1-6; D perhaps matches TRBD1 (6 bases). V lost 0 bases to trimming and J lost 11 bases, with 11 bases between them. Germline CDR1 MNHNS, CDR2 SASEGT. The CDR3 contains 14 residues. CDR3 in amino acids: CASSEARGKTPLHF. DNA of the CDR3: TGTGCCAGCAGTGAAGCCAGGGGTAAGACACCCCTCCACTTT.

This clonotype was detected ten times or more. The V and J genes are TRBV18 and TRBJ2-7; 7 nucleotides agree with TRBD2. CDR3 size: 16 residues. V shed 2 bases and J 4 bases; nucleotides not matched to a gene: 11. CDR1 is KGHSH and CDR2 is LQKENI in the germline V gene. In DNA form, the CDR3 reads TGTGCCAGCTCACCAGCCCTTCCAGGCGGGGGTTACGAGCAGTACTTC. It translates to CASSPALPGGGYEQYF.

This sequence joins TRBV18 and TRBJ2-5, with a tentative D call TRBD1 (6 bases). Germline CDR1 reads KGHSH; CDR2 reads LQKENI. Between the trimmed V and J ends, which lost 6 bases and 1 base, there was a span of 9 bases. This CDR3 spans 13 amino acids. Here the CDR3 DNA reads TGTGCCAGCTCGACAGGAATCCAAGAGACCCAGTACTTC. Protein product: CASSTGIQETQYF.

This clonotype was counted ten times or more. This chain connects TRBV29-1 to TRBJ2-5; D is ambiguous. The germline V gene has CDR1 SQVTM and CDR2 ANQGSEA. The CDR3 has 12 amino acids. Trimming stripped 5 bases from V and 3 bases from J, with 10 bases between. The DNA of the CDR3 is TGCAGCGTTACTTCAGAGGAAGAGACCCAGTACTTC. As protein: CSVTSEEETQYF.

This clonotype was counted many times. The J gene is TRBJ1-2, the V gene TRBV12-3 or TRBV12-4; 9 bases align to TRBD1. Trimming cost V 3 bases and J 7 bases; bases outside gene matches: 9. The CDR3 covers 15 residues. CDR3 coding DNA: TGTGCCAGCAGTTTTTCCACCAAGACAGGGGGTGGCTACACCTTC. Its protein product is CASSFSTKTGGGYTF.

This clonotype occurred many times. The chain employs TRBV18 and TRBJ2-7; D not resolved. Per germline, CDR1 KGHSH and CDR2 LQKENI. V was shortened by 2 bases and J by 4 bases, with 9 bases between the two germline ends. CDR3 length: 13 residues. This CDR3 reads CASSPSQVYEQYF. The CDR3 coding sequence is TGTGCCAGCTCACCAAGCCAAGTATACGAGCAGTACTTC.

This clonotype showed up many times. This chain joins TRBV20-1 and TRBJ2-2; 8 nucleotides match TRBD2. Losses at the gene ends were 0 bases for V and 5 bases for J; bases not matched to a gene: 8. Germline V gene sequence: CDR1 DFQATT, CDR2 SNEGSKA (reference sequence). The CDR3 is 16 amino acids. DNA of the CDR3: TGCAGTGCTAGAGATGGGACTAGTTTTCTAACCGGGGAGCTGTTTTTT. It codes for CSARDGTSFLTGELFF.